The 9 T cell receptor beta chains given below trace back to one sample, sequenced in a study of naive and memory T cell subsets. The beta constant-region primer was an equimolar mix of two oligonucleotides covering TRBC1 and TRBC2. TCRdb used MiXCR to reprocess the UMI-ligation and nested PCR reads, holding one entry per CDR3 protein. The sample includes over 20,000 distinct CDR3 sequences, roughly 9.6% seen only once; the top ten take around 18%. The sequenced sample consisted of central memory CD8+ T cells from blood. These receptors all come from a human donor in good health.

This clonotype was picked up a small number of times. This rearrangement joins TRBV6-5 to TRBJ2-5; D remains ambiguous. The V gene lost 1 base and the J gene lost 2 bases, with 8 bases spanning the gap. Per the germline V gene, CDR1 is MNHEY and CDR2 is SVGAGI. The length of the CDR3 is 14 residues. CDR3 amino acids: CASSYLSQQETQYF. In DNA form, the CDR3 reads TGTGCCAGCAGTTACTTAAGCCAACAAGAGACCCAGTACTTC.

The chain recombines TRBV14 with TRBJ1-2; D perhaps matches TRBD1 (5 bases). Trimming left V 4 bases short and J 2 bases short, with 14 bases between. The germline V gene has CDR1 SGHDN and CDR2 FVKESK. The CDR3 covers 15 residues. In DNA form, the CDR3 reads TGTGCCAGCAGCCGATTCCAGGGTTCCAACTATGGCTACACCTTC. Its protein is CASSRFQGSNYGYTF.

J is TRBJ2-1 and V is TRBV28; perhaps TRBD2 as D (5 bases). The CDR3 consists of 14 residues. With 5 bases removed from V and 8 bases from J, the gap between germline ends came to 16 bases. CDR1 is MDHEN and CDR2 is SYDVKM in the germline V gene. The CDR3 DNA reads as TGTGCCAGCAGTACCCCGCGATCCGGGGATGAGCAGTTCTTC. It translates to CASSTPRSGDEQFF.

This clonotype was counted only a few times. The V gene is TRBV21-1, the J gene TRBJ1-2; the table's D call, TRBD1, was not checked against the DNA. TRBV21-1 is a listed pseudogene. The CDR3 runs to 12 residues. The CDR3 DNA follows: TGTGCCAGCAGCATCCAGGGATGCGGCTACACCTTC. Its translation: CASSIQGCGYTF.

This clonotype is judged medium-sized. The chain carries TRBV12-5 and TRBJ1-1; D is possibly TRBD1 (5 bases). This CDR3 comprises 12 residues. Trimming took off 6 bases at V and 10 bases at J, with 15 bases between the two ends. Germline values: CDR1 LGHNT, CDR2 FRNRAP. The CDR3 region has the DNA TGTGCTAGTGGATCCAGTAGGAGGGGAGCTTTCTTT. Amino acids: CASGSSRRGAFF.

This clonotype appeared a few times. The chain employs TRBV19 and TRBJ1-2; 9 nucleotides line up with TRBD1. The germline V gene has CDR1 LNHDA and CDR2 SQIVND (reference sequence). Germline trimming cut 9 bases from V and 1 base from J; bases unmatched to any gene: 3. This CDR3 contains 13 residues. DNA of the CDR3: TGTGCCAGCTGGGACAGGGATAACTATGGCTACACCTTC. Amino acids: CASWDRDNYGYTF. The full variable domain, its missing parts supplied by reference TRBV19 and TRBJ1-2, is DGGITQSPKYLFRKEGQNVTLSCEQNLNHDAMYWYRQDPGQGLRLIYYSQIVNDFQKGDIAEGYSVSREKKESFPLTVTSAQKNPTAFYLCASWDRDNYGYTFGSGTRLTVV.

This clonotype has only a few counts. The V and J genes are TRBV19 and TRBJ1-1, with 9 positions matching TRBD1. The CDR3 has 16 amino acids. The V and J ends lost 8 bases and 7 bases, in that order; junction bases with no gene match: 17. Germline V gene sequence: CDR1 LNHDA, CDR2 SQIVND (reference sequence). This chain's CDR3 is CASALFGGTGGLEAFF. In nucleotides, the CDR3 is TGTGCCAGTGCTTTATTTGGAGGAACAGGGGGCCTTGAAGCTTTCTTT.

Sample share makes this clonotype medium-sized. The CDR3 region has the DNA TGTGCCAGCAGCCCGAGGGACAGCTCCTACGAGCAGTACTTC. The encoded protein is CASSPRDSSYEQYF. The chain uses TRBV7-8 and TRBJ2-7; 7 bases match TRBD1. Trimming took 5 bases from V and 0 from J; bases not matched to a gene: 4. From germline, CDR1 is SGHVS and CDR2 FQNEAQ. The CDR3 is 14 amino acids.

This clonotype showed up just a few times. The chain employs TRBV19 and TRBJ1-2; D ambiguous. CDR1 and CDR2 (germline): LNHDA, SQIVND (reference sequence). This CDR3 comprises 13 residues. Deletions cut 1 base from V and 4 bases from J, with 7 bases between. CDR3 region: CASSIGHVYGYTF. The CDR3 DNA follows: TGTGCCAGTAGTATAGGACACGTCTATGGCTACACCTTC.